These T cell receptor beta chains were read from a single sample in a study of pediatric ulcerative colitis. Data came from immunoSEQ multiplex PCR; TCRdb stores just in-frame clones and leaves some out. The sample records about 17,000 clones, 65% to 75% being singletons. What was sequenced was gut tissue. The receptors derive from a girl between 5 and 17 years old with moderate ulcerative colitis. CDR3s include the opening cysteine and the closing phenylalanine or tryptophan. D genes are given only for firm matches. A clone size is listed for some rows: how often the clone was seen (once, few, many), or a class if it is expanded.

TRBJ2-3 TRBV7-3 . TRBD2 CASSLTLRSAGGPHNTQYF TGTGCCAGCAGCTTAACGTTAAGGTCGGCGGGAGGGCCCCATAATACGCAGTATTTT
TRBJ2-1 TRBV5-1 . . CASSPDPANEQFF TGCGCCAGCAGCCCGGATCCGGCGAATGAGCAGTTCTTC
TRBJ2-7 TRBV28 . . CASSGRGLSYEQYF TGTGCCAGCTCGGGGCGGGGCCTCTCCTACGAGCAGTACTTC
TRBJ2-3 TRBV6-1 . . CASSTLDKSGDTQYF TGTGCCAGCAGCACCCTTGACAAGAGCGGAGATACGCAGTATTTT
TRBJ1-2 TRBV18 . TRBD1 CASSPPGTGNSYGYTF TGTGCCAGCTCACCTCCCGGGACAGGGAATAGCTATGGCTACACCTTC
TRBJ1-2 TRBV4-2 . . CASSASPGGGYTF TGTGCCAGCAGCGCAAGCCCGGGGGGCGGCTACACCTTC
TRBJ2-3 TRBV5-4 medium-sized TRBD1 CASSWGPGQGGDTQYF TGTGCCAGCAGCTGGGGACCGGGACAGGGAGGAGATACGCAGTATTTT
TRBJ2-2 TRBV27 . . CASSLGMAGELFF TGTGCCAGCAGTTTAGGAATGGCCGGGGAGCTGTTTTTT
TRBJ1-1 TRBV7-9 . . CASSPEGGGTEAFF TGTGCCAGCAGCCCCGAGGGGGGTGGCACTGAAGCTTTCTTT
TRBJ2-3 TRBV6-1 . TRBD1 CASSEATGGPDTQYF TGTGCCAGCAGTGAAGCGACAGGGGGACCAGATACGCAGTATTTT
TRBJ2-3 TRBV6-1 once . CASSEAWGPDTQYF TGTGCCAGCAGTGAAGCGTGGGGTCCAGATACGCAGTATTTT
TRBJ2-5 TRBV15 . . CATSIQGGARETQYF TGTGCCACCAGCATTCAAGGGGGGGCTCGAGAGACCCAGTACTTC
TRBJ1-3 TRBV10-3 . . CAIRRSGNTIYF TGTGCCATCAGGCGATCTGGAAACACCATATATTTT
TRBJ2-1 TRBV27 . . CASSFSRSSNEQFF TGTGCCAGCAGTTTTTCCCGTAGCAGCAATGAGCAGTTCTTC
TRBJ2-4 TRBV12-5 . TRBD1 CASAPGTGKNIQYF TGTGCTAGTGCCCCCGGGACAGGGAAAAACATTCAGTACTTC
TRBJ2-2 TRBV7-8 . TRBD2 CASSSWSSGGTGELFF TGTGCCAGCAGCTCCTGGTCTAGCGGGGGGACCGGGGAGCTGTTTTTT
TRBJ2-7 TRBV7-9 . TRBD1 CASSSRDRSYEQYF TGTGCCAGCAGCTCACGGGACAGGTCCTACGAGCAGTACTTC
TRBJ1-4 TRBV28 . . CASRGAPTEKLFF TGTGCCAGCAGGGGAGCTCCGACTGAAAAACTGTTTTTT
TRBJ2-2 TRBV13 . TRBD1 CASKLQPGQGANPPGELFF TGTGCCAGCAAACTACAGCCGGGACAGGGGGCGAATCCGCCCGGGGAGCTGTTTTTT
TRBJ1-5 TRBV5-1 . . CASSLGVNANQPQHF TGCGCCAGCAGCTTGGGGGTAAACGCCAATCAGCCCCAGCATTTT
TRBJ1-3 TRBV18 . . CASSPSSVSGNTIYF TGTGCCAGCTCACCAAGCTCTGTCTCTGGAAACACCATATATTTT
TRBJ2-7 TRBV27 . TRBD1 CANQVKGAPNREQYF TGTGCCAACCAAGTGAAGGGGGCTCCGAACCGCGAGCAGTACTTC